What follows are 2 T cell receptor beta chains derived from one specimen sequenced in a study of blood T cell repertoires in COVID-19. Clones were read by immunoSEQ multiplex PCR, and TCRdb kept only the in-frame ones, dropping some. The sample comprises roughly 220,000 clones, roughly 89% of which are singletons, and less than 15% rests with the top ten. Specimen: PBMCs or T cells enriched from blood (not recorded which). These receptor sequences come from a man aged 25 to 40 who had been exposed to COVID-19.

The CDR3 region has the DNA TGCGCCAGCAGCTTGGGGGGCGTCAAAAACATTCAGTACTTC. It translates to CASSLGGVKNIQYF. The gene calls are TRBV5-1 and TRBJ2-4; TRBD1 is a possible D gene (5 bases). V was shortened by 0 bases and J by 3 bases, with 7 bases between the two germline ends. This CDR3 is built from 14 residues. Germline CDR1 is SGHRS and CDR2 is YFSETQ.

This sequence joins TRBV4-3 and TRBJ2-7; 7 bases are shared with TRBD2. CDR3 length: 16 residues. CDR1 and CDR2 from the germline V gene are LGHNA and YSLEER. The ends lost 0 bases at V and 0 bases at J; junction bases unmatched: 5. The CDR3 DNA follows: TGCGCCAGCAGCCAAGATTTGCGCGGGGGCTCCTACGAGCAGTACTTC. The encoded protein is CASSQDLRGGSYEQYF.